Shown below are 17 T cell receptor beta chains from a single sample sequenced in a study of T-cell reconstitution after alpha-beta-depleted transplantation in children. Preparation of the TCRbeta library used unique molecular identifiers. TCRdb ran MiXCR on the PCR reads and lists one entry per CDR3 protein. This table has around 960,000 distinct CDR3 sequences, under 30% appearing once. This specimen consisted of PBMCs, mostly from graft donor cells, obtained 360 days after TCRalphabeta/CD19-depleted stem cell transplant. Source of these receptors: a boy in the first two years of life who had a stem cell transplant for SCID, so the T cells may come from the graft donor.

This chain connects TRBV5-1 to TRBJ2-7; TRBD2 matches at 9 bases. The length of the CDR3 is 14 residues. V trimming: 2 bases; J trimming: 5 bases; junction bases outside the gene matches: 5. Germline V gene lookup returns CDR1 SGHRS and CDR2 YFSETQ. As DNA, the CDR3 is TGCGCCAGCAGCTTTAGACTAGCGGAGGACGAGCAGTACTTC. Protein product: CASSFRLAEDEQYF. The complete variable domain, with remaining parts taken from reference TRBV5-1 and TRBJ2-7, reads KAGVTQTPRYLIKTRGQQVTLSCSPISGHRSVSWYQQTPGQGLQFLFEYFSETQRNKGNFPGRFSGRQFSNSRSEMNVSTLELGDSALYLCASSFRLAEDEQYFGPGTRLTVT.

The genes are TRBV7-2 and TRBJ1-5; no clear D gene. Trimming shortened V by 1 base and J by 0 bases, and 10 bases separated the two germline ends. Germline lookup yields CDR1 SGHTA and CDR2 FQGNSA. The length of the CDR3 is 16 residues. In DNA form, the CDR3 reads TGTGCCAGCAGCTTAGGCTCGCAGGTTAGCAATCAGCCCCAGCATTTT. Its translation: CASSLGSQVSNQPQHF.

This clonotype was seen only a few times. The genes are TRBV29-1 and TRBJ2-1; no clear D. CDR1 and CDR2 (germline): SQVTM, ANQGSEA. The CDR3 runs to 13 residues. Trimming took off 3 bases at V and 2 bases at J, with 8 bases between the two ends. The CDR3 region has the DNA TGCAGCGTTGACAGGCCTGCCTACAATGAGCAGTTCTTC. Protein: CSVDRPAYNEQFF.

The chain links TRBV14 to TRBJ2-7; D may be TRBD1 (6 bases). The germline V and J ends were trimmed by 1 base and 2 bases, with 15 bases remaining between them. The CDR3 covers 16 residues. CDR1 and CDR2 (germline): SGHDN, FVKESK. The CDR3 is CASSQGTGYGTYEQYF. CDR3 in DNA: TGTGCCAGCAGCCAAGGAACAGGGTATGGTACCTACGAGCAGTACTTC.

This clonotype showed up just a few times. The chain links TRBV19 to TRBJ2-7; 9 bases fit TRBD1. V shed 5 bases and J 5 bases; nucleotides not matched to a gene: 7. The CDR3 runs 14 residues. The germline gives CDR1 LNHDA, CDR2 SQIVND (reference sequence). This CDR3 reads CASSPRQGGHEQYF. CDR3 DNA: TGTGCCAGTAGTCCGCGACAGGGGGGACACGAGCAGTACTTC. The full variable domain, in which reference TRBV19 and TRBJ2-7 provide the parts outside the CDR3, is DGGITQSPKYLFRKEGQNVTLSCEQNLNHDAMYWYRQDPGQGLRLIYYSQIVNDFQKGDIAEGYSVSREKKESFPLTVTSAQKNPTAFYLCASSPRQGGHEQYFGPGTRLTVT.

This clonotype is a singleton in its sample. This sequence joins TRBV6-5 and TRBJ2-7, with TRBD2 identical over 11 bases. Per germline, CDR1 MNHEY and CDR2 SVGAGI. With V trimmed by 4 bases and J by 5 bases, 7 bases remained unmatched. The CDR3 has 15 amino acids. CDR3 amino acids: CASSSHSGGADEQYF. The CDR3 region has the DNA TGTGCCAGCAGTTCCCATAGCGGGGGGGCCGACGAGCAGTACTTC.

The CDR3 protein is CASSLLEGRTEAFF. In nucleotides, the CDR3 is TGTGCCAGCAGCCTGCTAGAAGGGAGAACTGAAGCTTTCTTT. This chain links TRBV2 with TRBJ1-1; D is ambiguous. This CDR3 spans 14 amino acids. V lost 6 bases and J 5 bases, leaving 16 bases between the germline ends. CDR1 SNHLY and CDR2 FYNNEI come from the germline V gene.

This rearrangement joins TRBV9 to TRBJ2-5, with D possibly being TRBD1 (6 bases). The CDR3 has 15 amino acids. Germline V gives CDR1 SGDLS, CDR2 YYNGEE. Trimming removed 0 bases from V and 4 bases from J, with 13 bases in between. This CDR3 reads CASSVAQGLGETQYF. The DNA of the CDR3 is TGTGCCAGCAGCGTAGCACAGGGCCTCGGAGAGACCCAGTACTTC.

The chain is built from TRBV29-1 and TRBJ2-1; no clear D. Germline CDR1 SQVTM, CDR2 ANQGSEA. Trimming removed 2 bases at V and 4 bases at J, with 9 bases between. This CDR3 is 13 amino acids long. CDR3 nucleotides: TGCAGCGTTGAATCGACTCTTTACAATGAGCAGTTCTTC. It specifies CSVESTLYNEQFF.

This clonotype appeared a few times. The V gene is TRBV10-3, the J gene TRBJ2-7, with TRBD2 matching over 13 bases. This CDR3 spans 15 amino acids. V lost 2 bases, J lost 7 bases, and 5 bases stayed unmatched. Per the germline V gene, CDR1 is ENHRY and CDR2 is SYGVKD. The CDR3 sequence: CAISELGLAGSEQYF. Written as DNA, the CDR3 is TGTGCCATCAGTGAGCTGGGACTAGCGGGGTCAGAGCAGTACTTC.

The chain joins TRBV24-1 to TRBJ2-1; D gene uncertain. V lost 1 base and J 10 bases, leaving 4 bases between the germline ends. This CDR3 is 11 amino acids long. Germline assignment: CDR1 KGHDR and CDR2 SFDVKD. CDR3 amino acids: CATSDLGEQFF. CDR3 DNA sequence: TGTGCCACCAGTGATTTAGGGGAGCAGTTCTTC.

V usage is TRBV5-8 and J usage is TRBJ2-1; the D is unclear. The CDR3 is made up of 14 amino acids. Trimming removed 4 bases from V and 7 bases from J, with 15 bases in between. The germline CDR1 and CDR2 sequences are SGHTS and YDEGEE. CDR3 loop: CASSGRGILNEQFF. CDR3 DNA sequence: TGTGCCAGCAGCGGAAGAGGTATACTGAATGAGCAGTTCTTC. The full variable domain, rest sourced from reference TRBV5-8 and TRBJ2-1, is EAGVTQSPTHLIKTRGQQATLRCSPISGHTSVYWYQQALGLGLQFLLWYDEGEERNRGNFPPRFSGRQFPNYSSELNVNALELEDSALYLCASSGRGILNEQFFGPGTRLTVL.

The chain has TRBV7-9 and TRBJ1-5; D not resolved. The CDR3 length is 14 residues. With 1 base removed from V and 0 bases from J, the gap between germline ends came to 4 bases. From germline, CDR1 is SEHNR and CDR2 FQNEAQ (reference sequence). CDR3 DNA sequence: TGTGCCAGCAGCTTAGATTATAGCAATCAGCCCCAGCATTTT. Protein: CASSLDYSNQPQHF.

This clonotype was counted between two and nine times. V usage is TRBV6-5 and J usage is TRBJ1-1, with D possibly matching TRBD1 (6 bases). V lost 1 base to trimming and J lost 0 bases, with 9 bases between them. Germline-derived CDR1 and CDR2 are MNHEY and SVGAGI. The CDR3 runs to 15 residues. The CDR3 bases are TGTGCCAGCAGTTACTTAGGACAGCTGAACACTGAAGCTTTCTTT. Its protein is CASSYLGQLNTEAFF.

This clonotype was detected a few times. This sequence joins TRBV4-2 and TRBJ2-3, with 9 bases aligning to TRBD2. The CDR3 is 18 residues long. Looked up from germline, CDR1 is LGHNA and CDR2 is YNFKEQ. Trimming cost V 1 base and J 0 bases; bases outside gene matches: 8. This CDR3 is CASSQGQRGAPSTDTQYF. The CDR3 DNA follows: TGTGCCAGCAGCCAAGGCCAGCGGGGGGCACCTAGCACAGATACGCAGTATTTT.

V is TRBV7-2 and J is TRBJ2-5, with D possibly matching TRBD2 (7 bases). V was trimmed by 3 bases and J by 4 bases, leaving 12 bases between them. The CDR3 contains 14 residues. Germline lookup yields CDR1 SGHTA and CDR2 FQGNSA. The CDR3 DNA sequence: TGTGCCAGCAGCTTGACTCGGGGGGCAGAGACCCAGTACTTC. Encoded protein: CASSLTRGAETQYF.

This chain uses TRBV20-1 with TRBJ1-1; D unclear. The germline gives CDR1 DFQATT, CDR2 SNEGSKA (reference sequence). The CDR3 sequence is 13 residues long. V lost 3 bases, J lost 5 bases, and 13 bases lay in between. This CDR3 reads CSARSDRGTEAFF. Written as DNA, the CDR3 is TGCAGTGCTAGGTCCGACCGTGGGACTGAAGCTTTCTTT.